This entry concerns a single TCR beta chain. The sample is drawn from a study of T cell repertoires in urothelial bladder cancer. The CDR3 loop spans 16 amino acids. Losses at the gene ends were 5 bases for V and 7 bases for J; bases not matched to a gene: 4. The V gene's germline CDR1 is MNHEY and CDR2 SMNVEV (reference sequence). Profiled with immunoSEQ multiplex PCR; TCRdb holds only in-frame clones, not every one. This table has about 14,000 clones, roughly 65% appearing once. Sequenced sample: tumor-infiltrating cells from bladder cancer. V and J are TRBV27 and TRBJ2-2; 16 positions match TRBD2. This TCR derives from a human donor with urothelial carcinoma. In DNA, the CDR3 is TGTGCCAGCAGTATCGGGACTAGCGGGGGGGGCGGGGAGCTGTTTTTT. Amino acid sequence: CASSIGTSGGGGELFF.